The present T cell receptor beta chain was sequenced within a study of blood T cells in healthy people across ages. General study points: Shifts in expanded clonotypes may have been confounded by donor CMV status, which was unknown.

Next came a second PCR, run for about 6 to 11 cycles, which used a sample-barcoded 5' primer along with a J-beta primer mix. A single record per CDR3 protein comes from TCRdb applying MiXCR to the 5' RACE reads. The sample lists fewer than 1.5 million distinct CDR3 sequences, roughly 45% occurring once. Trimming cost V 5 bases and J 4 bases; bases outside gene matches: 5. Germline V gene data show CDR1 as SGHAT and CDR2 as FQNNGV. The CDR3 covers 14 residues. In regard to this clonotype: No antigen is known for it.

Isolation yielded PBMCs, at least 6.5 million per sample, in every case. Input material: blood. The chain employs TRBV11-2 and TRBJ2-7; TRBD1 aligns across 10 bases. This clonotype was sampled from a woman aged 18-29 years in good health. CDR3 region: CASSRDRGGYEQYF. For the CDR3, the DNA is TGTGCCAGCAGCCGGGACAGGGGTGGGTACGAGCAGTACTTC. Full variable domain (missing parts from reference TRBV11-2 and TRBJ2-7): EAGVAQSPRYKIIEKRQSVAFWCNPISGHATLYWYQQILGQGPKLLIQFQNNGVVDDSQLPKDRFSAERLKGVDSTLKIQPAKLEDSAVYLCASSRDRGGYEQYFGPGTRLTVT.